What follows are 9 T cell receptor beta chains derived from one specimen sequenced in a study of T cell changes during pregnancy in multiple sclerosis. The repertoire was sequenced with immunoSEQ multiplex PCR; TCRdb's copy has only in-frame clones and lacks some. The data contain under 45,000 clones, roughly 95% of them singletons. The sample in question was peripheral blood, obtained in the second trimester of pregnancy. These TCRs come from a female donor with multiple sclerosis, enrolled in a pregnancy study.

This chain links TRBV11-2 with TRBJ2-2, with 9 bases aligning to TRBD1. Trimming removed 2 bases from V and 3 bases from J; junction bases left unmatched: 7. Germline assignment: CDR1 SGHAT and CDR2 FQNNGV. This CDR3 has 17 residues. The CDR3 reads CASSLTSGTGYTGELFF. In DNA, the CDR3 is TGTGCCAGCAGCTTAACCTCCGGGACAGGGTACACCGGGGAGCTGTTTTTT.

The chain is built from TRBV4-3 and TRBJ1-6, with TRBD1 matching over 7 bases. CDR3 length: 20 amino acids. From germline, CDR1 is LGHNA and CDR2 YSLEER. The junction had 13 bases not matched to a gene; V was cut back by 2 bases and J by 0 bases. The CDR3 region has the DNA TGCGCCAGCAGCCAAACCGTGGCCTCGGGACAGAGCTCCTATAATTCACCCCTCCACTTT. This gives the protein CASSQTVASGQSSYNSPLHF.

The V call is TRBV15, the J call TRBJ2-7, with D maybe TRBD2 (5 bases). The CDR3 totals 15 residues. Trimming shortened V by 2 bases and J by 2 bases, and 13 bases separated the two germline ends. The germline gives CDR1 LNHNV, CDR2 YYDKDF (reference sequence). In nucleotides, the CDR3 is TGTGCCACCAGCAGACCCCGGGAAGGGCCCTACGAGCAGTACTTC. It codes for CATSRPREGPYEQYF.

The V gene is TRBV9, the J gene TRBJ2-5; a weak D match, TRBD2 (6 bases). V lost 4 bases and J lost 2, with 12 bases in between. Germline CDR1 and CDR2: SGDLS and YYNGEE. This CDR3 contains 14 residues. CDR3 bases: TGTGCCAGCAGCCCTGGGGGGATTCAAGAGACCCAGTACTTC. Protein product: CASSPGGIQETQYF. Looking up the rest from reference TRBV9 and TRBJ2-5 gives the full variable domain: DSGVTQTPKHLITATGQRVTLRCSPRSGDLSVYWYQQSLDQGLQFLIQYYNGEERAKGNILERFSAQQFPDLHSELNLSSLELGDSALYFCASSPGGIQETQYFGPGTRLLVL.

The V and J genes are TRBV7-9 and TRBJ2-3; D is possibly TRBD2 (5 bases). Germline V gene lookup returns CDR1 SEHNR and CDR2 FQNEAQ (reference sequence). Trimming pared 0 bases from V and 1 base from J, leaving 14 bases between. CDR3 size: 17 residues. CDR3 nucleotide sequence: TGTGCCAGCAGCTTAGCAAGTGACTATCGGGGCACAGATACGCAGTATTTT. This encodes CASSLASDYRGTDTQYF.

The chain recombines TRBV6-5 with TRBJ1-6; TRBD1 agrees at 7 bases. The V segment lost 5 bases and the J segment 14 bases; nucleotides outside the gene matches: 12. CDR3 length: 14 amino acids. Germline V CDR1 and CDR2: MNHEY, SVGAGI. The CDR3 coding sequence is TGTGCCAGCAGTACCCGACAGGGTTCTTTGGCCCTCCACTTT. This codes for CASSTRQGSLALHF.

The rearrangement links TRBV2 to TRBJ1-2; weak D call: TRBD1 (6 bases). Germline V gene sequence: CDR1 SNHLY, CDR2 FYNNEI. V lost 7 bases and J 8 bases, leaving 20 bases between the germline ends. The CDR3 consists of 14 residues. CDR3: CASKSQGSQEGYTF. The CDR3 DNA reads TGTGCCAGCAAGAGCCAGGGGAGTCAGGAAGGCTACACCTTC.

The rearrangement links TRBV7-3 to TRBJ1-1; D is perhaps TRBD1 (6 bases). Between the trimmed V and J ends, which lost 2 bases and 3 bases, there was a span of 7 bases. CDR1 is SGHTA, CDR2 FQGTGA, per germline. This CDR3 spans 13 amino acids. Written as DNA, the CDR3 is TGTGCCAGCAGCTTATACAGGGACACTGAAGCTTTCTTT. Protein sequence: CASSLYRDTEAFF.

CDR3 DNA sequence: TGTGCCAGCAGCTGGGACAGGGGAGAAAAACTGTTTTTT. Protein: CASSWDRGEKLFF. The chain carries TRBV5-4 and TRBJ1-4; 10 bases agree with TRBD1. The CDR3 runs to 13 residues. V was clipped by 3 bases and J by 8 bases; unmatched bases: 1. Germline V lookup: CDR1 SGHNT, CDR2 YYREEE (reference sequence).